This T cell receptor (beta chain) was recovered during a study of response to subunit inactivated influenza vaccine. Overall study results and limits: The study's authors posited that every seasonal influenza vaccination enlists few new T cells.

With regard to this clonotype: What it binds is unknown.

MiXCR was run by TCRdb on the RT-PCR reads, yielding one entry per CDR3 protein. This table has under 550,000 distinct CDR3 sequences, around 8% appearing once. Trimming took 4 bases from V and 3 from J; bases not matched to a gene: 3. Looked up from germline, CDR1 is WNHNN and CDR2 is SYGVQD (reference sequence). There are 14 residues in the CDR3. The source was PBMCs from blood, collected less than 30 months after vaccination. The rearrangement joins TRBV10-1 to TRBJ2-1, with TRBD1 matching over 7 bases. The clonotype originates from a man between 50 and 75 years old who received an inactivated influenza vaccine. DNA of the CDR3: TGCGCCAGCAGTGGCCGGGACAGCTACAATGAGCAGTTCTTC. Translating gives CASSGRDSYNEQFF.